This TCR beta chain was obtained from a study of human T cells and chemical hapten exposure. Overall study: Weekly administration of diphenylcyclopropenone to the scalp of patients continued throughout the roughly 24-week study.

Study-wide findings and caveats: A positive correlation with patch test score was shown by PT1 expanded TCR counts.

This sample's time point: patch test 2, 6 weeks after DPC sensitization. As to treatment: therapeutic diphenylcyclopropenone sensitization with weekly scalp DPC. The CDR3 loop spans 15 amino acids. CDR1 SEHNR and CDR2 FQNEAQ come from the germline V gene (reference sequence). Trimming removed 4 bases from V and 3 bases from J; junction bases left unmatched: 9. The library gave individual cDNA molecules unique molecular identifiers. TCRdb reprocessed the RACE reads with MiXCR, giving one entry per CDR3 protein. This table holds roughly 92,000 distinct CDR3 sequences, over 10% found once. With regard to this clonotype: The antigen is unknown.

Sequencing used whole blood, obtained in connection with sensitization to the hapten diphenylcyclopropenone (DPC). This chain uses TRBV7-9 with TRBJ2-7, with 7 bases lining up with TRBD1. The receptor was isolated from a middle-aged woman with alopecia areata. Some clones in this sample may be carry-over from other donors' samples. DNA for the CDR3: TGTGCCAGCAGCTCCGCGGCAGGGGGAAGCTACGAGCAGTACTTC. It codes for CASSSAAGGSYEQYF. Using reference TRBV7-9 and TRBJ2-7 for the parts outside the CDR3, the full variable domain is DTGVSQNPRHKITKRGQNVTFRCDPISEHNRLYWYRQTLGQGPEFLTYFQNEAQLEKSRLLSDRFSAERPKGSFSTLEIQRTEQGDSAMYLCASSSAAGGSYEQYFGPGTRLTVT.